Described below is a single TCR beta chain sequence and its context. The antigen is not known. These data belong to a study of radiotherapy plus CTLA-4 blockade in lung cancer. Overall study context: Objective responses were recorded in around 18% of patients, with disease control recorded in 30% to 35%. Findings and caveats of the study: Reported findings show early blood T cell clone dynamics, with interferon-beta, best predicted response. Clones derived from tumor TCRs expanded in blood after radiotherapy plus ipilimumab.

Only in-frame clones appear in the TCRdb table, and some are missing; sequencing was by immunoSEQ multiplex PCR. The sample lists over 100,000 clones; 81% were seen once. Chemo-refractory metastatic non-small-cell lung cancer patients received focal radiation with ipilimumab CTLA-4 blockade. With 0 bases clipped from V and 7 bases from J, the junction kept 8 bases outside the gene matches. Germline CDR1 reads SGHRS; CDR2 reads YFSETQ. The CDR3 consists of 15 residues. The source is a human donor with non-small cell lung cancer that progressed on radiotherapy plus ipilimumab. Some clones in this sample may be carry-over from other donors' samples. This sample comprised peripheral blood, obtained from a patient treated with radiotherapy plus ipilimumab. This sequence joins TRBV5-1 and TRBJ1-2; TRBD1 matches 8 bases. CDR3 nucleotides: TGCGCCAGCAGCTTGGAGGGGCAGGGGGCCTTTGGCTACACCTTC. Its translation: CASSLEGQGAFGYTF.